This note documents a single TCR beta chain sequence. The antigen is not known. These data originate in a study of CD8 T cells in ankylosing spondylitis. Study observations and caveats: CD8+ disease-linked clones were present at relatively low frequencies in blood. Some of the motif variants had earlier been found in reactive arthritis patients' fluid and blood. Reports say disease-linked clones showed up significantly more in matched ankylosing spondylitis synovial fluid. Made up of several highly homologous variants, a TCR beta motif appeared characteristic of ankylosing spondylitis blood.

TCR beta libraries were made by quantitative 5'-RACE with molecular barcodes. One entry per CDR3 protein, called by TCRdb with MiXCR from the 5' RACE reads. The sample lists approximately 220,000 distinct CDR3 sequences; 15% to 20% were seen once. V was pared by 4 bases and J by 7 bases, with 7 bases of the junction left unmatched. In germline, CDR1 is MGHRA, CDR2 YSYEKL. This CDR3 is built from 16 residues. The TCR sequence derives from a male donor with ankylosing spondylitis. This chain connects TRBV4-1 to TRBJ2-1; 13 positions agree with TRBD2. The specimen was blood, either unsorted or a sorted T cell fraction (not recorded which). The CDR3: CASSRVLAGGVNEQFF. In DNA form, the CDR3 reads TGCGCCAGCAGCCGAGTACTAGCGGGAGGGGTAAATGAGCAGTTCTTC.